Below, 5 T cell receptor beta chains from the same sample are listed, as sequenced in a study of human thymus T cells. This table comes from immunoSEQ multiplex PCR, and its TCRdb copy is limited to in-frame clones, with some not included. Of under 150,000 clones in the sample, just under 95% were seen once. Thymic tissue was derived from resections collected during corrective heart surgery. Sequences were obtained from thymus tissue. The receptors shown here come from a boy younger than two with a congenital heart defect but otherwise immunologically healthy.

The rearrangement links TRBV2 to TRBJ2-3; the match to TRBD2 covers 10 bases. Germline V gives CDR1 SNHLY, CDR2 FYNNEI. The junction had 4 bases not matched to a gene; V was cut back by 3 bases and J by 1 base. This CDR3 spans 16 amino acids. CDR3 in amino acids: CASSEVAGGRTDTQYF. As DNA, the CDR3 is TGTGCCAGCAGTGAGGTAGCGGGGGGCCGCACAGATACGCAGTATTTT.

This sequence joins TRBV30 and TRBJ1-5; no clear D gene. V lost 0 bases and J 6 bases, leaving 6 bases between the germline ends. This CDR3 is built from 12 residues. Germline lookup yields CDR1 GTSNPN and CDR2 SVGIG (reference sequence). The CDR3 DNA reads as TGTGCCTGGAGTGTACGGAGTCAGCCCCAGCATTTT. Its translation: CAWSVRSQPQHF.

The chain uses TRBV15 and TRBJ1-2, with unresolved D. Germline V gives CDR1 LNHNV, CDR2 YYDKDF (reference sequence). This CDR3 spans 15 amino acids. The ends were cut back, 0 bases at V and 4 bases at J, with 12 bases in the middle. This CDR3 reads CATSRDLSGVYGYTF. The CDR3 nucleotides read TGTGCCACCAGCAGAGATCTTTCGGGAGTCTATGGCTACACCTTC.

The chain recombines TRBV27 with TRBJ2-3; 7 positions agree with TRBD1. Germline V gives CDR1 MNHEY, CDR2 SMNVEV (reference sequence). CDR3 length: 15 residues. The J segment lost 2 bases and the V segment lost 6 bases, leaving 8 bases of the junction unmatched. CDR3 amino acids: CASRVRQGPTDTQYF. DNA of the CDR3: TGTGCCAGCAGGGTAAGACAGGGCCCCACAGATACGCAGTATTTT.

The V and J genes are TRBV5-6 and TRBJ1-2; TRBD1 might be the D (6 bases). Germline V gives CDR1 SGHDT, CDR2 YYEEEE. The V and J ends lost 1 base and 6 bases respectively, with 10 bases between them. The length of the CDR3 is 13 residues. CDR3 sequence: CASSLRQGNGYTF. The DNA of the CDR3 is TGTGCCAGCAGCTTGAGGCAGGGGAATGGCTACACCTTC.